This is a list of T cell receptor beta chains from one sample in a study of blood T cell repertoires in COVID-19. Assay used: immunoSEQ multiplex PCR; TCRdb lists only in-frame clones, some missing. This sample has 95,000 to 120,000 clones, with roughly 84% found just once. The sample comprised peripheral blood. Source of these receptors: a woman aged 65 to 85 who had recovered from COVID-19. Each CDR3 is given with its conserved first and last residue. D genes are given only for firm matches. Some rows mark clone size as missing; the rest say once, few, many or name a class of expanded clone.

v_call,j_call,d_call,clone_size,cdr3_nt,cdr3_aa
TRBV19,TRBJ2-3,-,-,TGTGCCAGTAACAGAGGGATCACAGATACGCAGTATTTT,CASNRGITDTQYF
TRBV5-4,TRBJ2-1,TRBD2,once,TGTGCCAGCAGCTTGGGCGGGACTAGCGGGAAGAATGAGCAGTTCTTC,CASSLGGTSGKNEQFF
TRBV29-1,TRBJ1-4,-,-,TGCAGCGTTCCAGATGCAACTAATGAAAAACTGTTTTTT,CSVPDATNEKLFF
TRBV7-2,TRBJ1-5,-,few,TGTGCCAGCAGCCTAGACGGGGGGGCGGGTCAGCCCCAGCATTTT,CASSLDGGAGQPQHF
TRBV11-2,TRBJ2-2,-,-,TGTGCCAGCAGCTTTGAGAGTACCGGGGAGCTGTTTTTT,CASSFESTGELFF
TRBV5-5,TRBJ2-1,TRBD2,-,TGTGCCAGCAGCTTGTCCTGGACTAGCGGGAGATCGAATGAGCAGTTCTTC,CASSLSWTSGRSNEQFF
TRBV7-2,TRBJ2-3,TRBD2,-,TGTGCCAGCAGCTTATTTAGGGCCGCGGGGGGGGCAGATACGCAGTATTTT,CASSLFRAAGGADTQYF
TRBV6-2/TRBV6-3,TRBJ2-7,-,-,TGTGCCAGCAGTTACTCGGGCATCGAGCAGTACTTC,CASSYSGIEQYF
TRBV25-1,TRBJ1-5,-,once,TGTGCCAGCAGCGGGGGGGGGAGCAATCAGCCCCAGCATTTT,CASSGGGSNQPQHF
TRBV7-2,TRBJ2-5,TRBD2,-,TGTGCCAGCAGCTTAGCGTCCCCCTATTTCCGGGAGGTCCAAGAGACCCAGTACTTC,CASSLASPYFREVQETQYF
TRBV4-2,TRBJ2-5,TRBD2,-,TGTGCCAGCAGCCAAACCGGGACTAGCGAAGAGACCCAGTACTTC,CASSQTGTSEETQYF
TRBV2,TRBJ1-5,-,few,TGTGCCAGCAGTGGAGACAGTAGCAATCAGCCCCAGCATTTT,CASSGDSSNQPQHF
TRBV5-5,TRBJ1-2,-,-,TGTGCCAGCAGCTTGGGCCTCCAGGGAGGCGGAGGCTACACCTTC,CASSLGLQGGGGYTF
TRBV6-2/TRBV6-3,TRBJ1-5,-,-,TGTGCCAGCAGTAACAGGGACACTAGCAATCAGCCCCAGCATTTT,CASSNRDTSNQPQHF
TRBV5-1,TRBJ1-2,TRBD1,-,TGCGCCAGCAGCTTGGTTGGACAGGGTCACTACACCTTC,CASSLVGQGHYTF
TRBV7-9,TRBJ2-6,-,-,TGTGCCAGCAGCCCAAGTCCAGGGGACTCTGGGGCCAACGTCCTGACTTTC,CASSPSPGDSGANVLTF
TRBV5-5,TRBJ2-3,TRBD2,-,TGTGCCAGCAGCTTGTTGCCTAGCGGGACTTCTAGCACAGATACGCAGTATTTT,CASSLLPSGTSSTDTQYF
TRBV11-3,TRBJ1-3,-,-,TGTGCCAGCAGCTTAGAATTGGGACAACCCTCTGGAAACACCATATATTTT,CASSLELGQPSGNTIYF
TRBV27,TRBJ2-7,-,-,TGTGCCAGCAGTCCCTCCCCTACTAGACTATCCGAGCAGTACTTC,CASSPSPTRLSEQYF
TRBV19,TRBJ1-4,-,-,TGTGCCAGTAGTGGTCGGGATACTAATGAAAAACTGTTTTTT,CASSGRDTNEKLFF
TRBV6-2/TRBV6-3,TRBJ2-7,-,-,TGTGCCAGCAGTTACTCAAGCCGCGCGTACTTC,CASSYSSRAYF
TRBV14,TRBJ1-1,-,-,TGTGCCAGCAGCCAATCTACGAACACTGAAGCTTTCTTT,CASSQSTNTEAFF
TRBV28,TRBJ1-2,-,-,TGTGCCAGCAGGGTGGGAGCACCCTTCTATGGCTACACCTTC,CASRVGAPFYGYTF
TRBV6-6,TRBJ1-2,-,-,TGTGCCAGCGAGGGGGATAACTATGGCTACACCTTC,CASEGDNYGYTF
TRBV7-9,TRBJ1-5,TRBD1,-,TGTGCCAGCAGCCCACAGGGGGTTGATGGTCCCCAGCATTTT,CASSPQGVDGPQHF
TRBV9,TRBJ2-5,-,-,TGTGCCAGCAGCTCTCAAGGGGGTTTTGAGACCCAGTACTTC,CASSSQGGFETQYF
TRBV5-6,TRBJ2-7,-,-,TGTGCCAGCAGCTTGGGGGGACAAGGGGGAACCTACGAGCAGTACTTC,CASSLGGQGGTYEQYF
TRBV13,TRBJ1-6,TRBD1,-,TGTGCCAGCAGCTCCGTGACAGGGCTGGATAATTCACCCCTCCACTTT,CASSSVTGLDNSPLHF
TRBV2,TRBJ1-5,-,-,TGTGCCAGCAGTGGGTCAGGCGAGGGTGGGCCCCAGCATTTT,CASSGSGEGGPQHF
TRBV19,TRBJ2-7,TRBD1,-,TGTGCCAGTAGTATGGACGGACAGGGCCACTACGAGCAGTACTTC,CASSMDGQGHYEQYF
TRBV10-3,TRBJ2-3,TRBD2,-,TGTGCCATCAGTGACCCTAGCGGGGGCACAGATACGCAGTATTTT,CAISDPSGGTDTQYF
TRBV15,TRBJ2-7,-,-,TGTGCCACCAGCAGAGATCCCCGAGGGCACTACGAGCAGTACTTC,CATSRDPRGHYEQYF
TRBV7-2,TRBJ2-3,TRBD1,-,TGTGCCAGCAGCTTTGACAGGGGAGGAGGGGATACGCAGTATTTT,CASSFDRGGGDTQYF
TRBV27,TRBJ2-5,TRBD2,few,TGTGCCAGCAGTCTTAGGGAGGGCCGGTCCGAGACCCAGTACTTC,CASSLREGRSETQYF
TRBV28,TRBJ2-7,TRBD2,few,TGTGCCAGCCAGAACTGGGGGGGAGGAGGCCCCGGGCCCTCCTACGAGCAGTACTTC,CASQNWGGGGPGPSYEQYF
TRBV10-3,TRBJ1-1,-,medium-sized,TGTGCCATCATGGATGGCGGAGTGAACACTGAAGCTTTCTTT,CAIMDGGVNTEAFF
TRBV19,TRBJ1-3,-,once,TGTGCCAGTAGTATCGAGGACACCATATATTTT,CASSIEDTIYF
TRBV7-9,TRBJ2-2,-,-,TGTGCCAGCAGCTCCGTCAACACCGGGGAGCTGTTTTTT,CASSSVNTGELFF
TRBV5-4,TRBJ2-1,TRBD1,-,TGTGCCAGCAGAACAGGGGGTCAGACCGTGAACAATGAGCAGTTCTTC,CASRTGGQTVNNEQFF
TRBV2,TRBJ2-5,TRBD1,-,TGTGCCAGCAGTCGAGACAGGGTTCAACAAGAGACCCAGTACTTC,CASSRDRVQQETQYF
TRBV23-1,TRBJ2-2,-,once,TGCGCCAGCAGTCAAAGGTTACAGGGAAATACCGGGGAGCTGTTTTTT,CASSQRLQGNTGELFF
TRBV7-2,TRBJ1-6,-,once,TGTGCCGCGGGGGAGGGGAGCTCCTATAATTCACCCCTCCACTTT,CAAGEGSSYNSPLHF
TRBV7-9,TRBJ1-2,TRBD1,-,TGTGCCAGCAGCCGGGACAGCTCTAACTATGGCTACACCTTC,CASSRDSSNYGYTF
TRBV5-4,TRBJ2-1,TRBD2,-,TGTGCCAGCAGCGCCCTAGCGGACTCCTACAATGAGCAGTTCTTC,CASSALADSYNEQFF
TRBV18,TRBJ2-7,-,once,TGTGCCAGCTCAGAGGACAGCACCCTCTACGAGCAGTACTTC,CASSEDSTLYEQYF